This T cell receptor (beta chain) originates from a study of blood T cell repertoires in COVID-19. Study-wide context: Both acute and convalescent COVID-19 samples were obtained from the United States, Italy and Spain. T cells, B-cell-depleted T cells, or PBMCs supplied cDNA or gDNA.

The CDR3 is made up of 14 amino acids. The V gene's germline CDR1 is SGHTA and CDR2 FQGNSA. V was cut by 4 bases and J by 8 bases, with 17 bases left in between. In the authors' methods: Counts of nucleated cells, estimated from reference gene primer amplification, were obtained. The data were produced by immunoSEQ multiplex PCR, yet TCRdb's version contains in-frame clones alone and is incomplete. Clonal size and the V and J genes are those of that table, whereas D and trimming came from the DNA. The sample lists about 83,000 clones; around 90% were seen once. The sequence was obtained from a woman in her fifties or sixties with active or convalescent COVID-19. What was sequenced was peripheral blood. The rearrangement joins TRBV7-2 to TRBJ1-2; possible D gene TRBD1, 6 bases. The CDR3 sequence is CASSSNQGLRGYTF. The CDR3 DNA reads as TGTGCCAGCAGCTCAAACCAGGGGCTTAGGGGCTACACCTTC.